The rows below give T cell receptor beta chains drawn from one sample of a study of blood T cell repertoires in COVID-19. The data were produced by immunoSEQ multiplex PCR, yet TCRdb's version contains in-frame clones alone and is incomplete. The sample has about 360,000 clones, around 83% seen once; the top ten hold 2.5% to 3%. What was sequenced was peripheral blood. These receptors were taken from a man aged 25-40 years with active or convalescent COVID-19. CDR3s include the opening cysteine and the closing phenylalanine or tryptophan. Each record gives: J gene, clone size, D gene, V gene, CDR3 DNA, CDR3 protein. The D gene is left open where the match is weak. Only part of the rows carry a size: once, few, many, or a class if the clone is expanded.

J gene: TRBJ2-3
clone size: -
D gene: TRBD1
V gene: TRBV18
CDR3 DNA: TGTGCCAGCTCACCGGGGGACAGACCTATACCCACAGATACGCAGTATTTT
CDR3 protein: CASSPGDRPIPTDTQYF

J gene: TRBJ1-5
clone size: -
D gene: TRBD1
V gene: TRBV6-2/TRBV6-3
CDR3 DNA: TGTGCCAGCAGTCCCCCCGGGACAGGGGGCTTCAATCAGCCCCAGCATTTT
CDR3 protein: CASSPPGTGGFNQPQHF

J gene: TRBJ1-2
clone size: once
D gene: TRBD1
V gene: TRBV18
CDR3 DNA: TGTGCCAGCTCACCACTCCCGGGACAGGGCAATGGCTACACCTTC
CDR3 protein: CASSPLPGQGNGYTF

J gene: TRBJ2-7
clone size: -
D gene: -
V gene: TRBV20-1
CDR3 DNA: TGCAGTGCTGGCGGTGACGAGCAGTACTTC
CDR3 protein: CSAGGDEQYF

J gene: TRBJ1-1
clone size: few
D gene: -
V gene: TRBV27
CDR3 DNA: TGTGCCAGCAGTCCCACAGCTCTGACAGTCCGCAACACTGAAGCTTTCTTT
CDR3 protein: CASSPTALTVRNTEAFF

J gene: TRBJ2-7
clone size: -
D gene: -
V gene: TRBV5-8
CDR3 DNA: TGTGCCAGCAGATCAAGGGGCAATCGTGGGTACGAGCAGTACTTC
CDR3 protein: CASRSRGNRGYEQYF

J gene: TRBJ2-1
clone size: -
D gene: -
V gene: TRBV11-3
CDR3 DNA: TGTGCCAGCAGCTTTTTGGAGGCTCATGAGCAGTTCTTC
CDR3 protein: CASSFLEAHEQFF

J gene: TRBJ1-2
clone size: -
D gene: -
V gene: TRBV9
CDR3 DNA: TGTGCCAGCAGCTCCACGGGAGGAGGCTCGGGCCTCTATGGCTACACCTTC
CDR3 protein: CASSSTGGGSGLYGYTF

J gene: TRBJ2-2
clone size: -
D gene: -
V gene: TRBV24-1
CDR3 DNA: TGTGCCACCAGTTGGGGGGAGAACACCGGGGAGCTGTTTTTT
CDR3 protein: CATSWGENTGELFF

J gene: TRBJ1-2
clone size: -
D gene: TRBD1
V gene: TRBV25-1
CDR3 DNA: TGTGCCAGCGTTGGAAACCAGGGGGCGGACTATGGCTACACCTTC
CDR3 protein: CASVGNQGADYGYTF

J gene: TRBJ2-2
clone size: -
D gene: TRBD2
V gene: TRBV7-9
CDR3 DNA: TGTGCCAGCAGGCCACATTTTAGCGGGATAAGGTCCACCGGGGAGCTGTTTTTT
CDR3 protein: CASRPHFSGIRSTGELFF

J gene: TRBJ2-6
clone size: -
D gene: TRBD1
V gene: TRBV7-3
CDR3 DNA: TGTGCCAGCAGCACTACAGGGGGCGAGGCCAACGTCCTGACTTTC
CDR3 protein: CASSTTGGEANVLTF

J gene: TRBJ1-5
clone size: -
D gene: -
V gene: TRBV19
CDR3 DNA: TGTGCCAGTACCTCCCCCCGGTATAGCAATCAGCCCCAGCATTTT
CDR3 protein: CASTSPRYSNQPQHF

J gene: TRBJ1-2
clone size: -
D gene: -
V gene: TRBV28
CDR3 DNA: TGTGCCAGCAGTGATTTCCGGTCCCACTATGGCTACACCTTC
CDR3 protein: CASSDFRSHYGYTF

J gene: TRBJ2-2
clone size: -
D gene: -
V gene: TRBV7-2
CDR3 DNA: TGTGCCAGCACCCTTAGGGGGACCCCGGCGACCGGGGAGCTGTTTTTT
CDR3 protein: CASTLRGTPATGELFF

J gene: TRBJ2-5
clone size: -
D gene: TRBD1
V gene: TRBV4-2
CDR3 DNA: TGTGCCAGCAGCCAAGATCAGCGACAGGGAGAGACCCAGTACTTC
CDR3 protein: CASSQDQRQGETQYF

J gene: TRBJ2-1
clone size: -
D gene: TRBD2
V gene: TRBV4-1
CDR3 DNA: TGCGCCAGCAGCCCCCCAGGGCGGGGGGGCTACAATGAGCAGTTCTTC
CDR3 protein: CASSPPGRGGYNEQFF

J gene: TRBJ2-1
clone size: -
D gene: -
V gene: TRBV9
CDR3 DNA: TGTGCCAGCAGCCCAGGGGAGGGTAGTGAGCAGTTCTTC
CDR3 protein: CASSPGEGSEQFF

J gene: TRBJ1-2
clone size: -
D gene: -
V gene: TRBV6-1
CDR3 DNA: TGTGCCAGCAGTGAAGCGGGGGGAGTCTATGGCTACACCTTC
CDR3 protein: CASSEAGGVYGYTF

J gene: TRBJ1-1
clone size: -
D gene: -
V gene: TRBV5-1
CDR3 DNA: TGCGCCAGCAGCTGGTTACAGGGACGAGGGACTGAAGCTTTCTTT
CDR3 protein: CASSWLQGRGTEAFF

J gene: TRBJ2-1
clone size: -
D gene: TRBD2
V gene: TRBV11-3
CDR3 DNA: TGTGCCAGCAGCTTGTTCCGGGGGGAGGGGAATGAGCAGTTCTTC
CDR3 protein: CASSLFRGEGNEQFF

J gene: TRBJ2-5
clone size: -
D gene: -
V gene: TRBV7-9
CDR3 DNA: TGTGCCAGCAGCTGGGAGGAGACCCAGTACTTC
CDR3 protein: CASSWEETQYF

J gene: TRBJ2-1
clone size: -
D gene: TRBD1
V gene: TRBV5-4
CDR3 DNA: TGTGCCAGCAGACCTCCGGGACAGGGATTCCGAGGGGAGTTCTTC
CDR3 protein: CASRPPGQGFRGEFF

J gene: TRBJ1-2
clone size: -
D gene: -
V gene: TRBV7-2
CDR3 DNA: TGTGCCAGCAGCCGCGGGGCGGAAAGGAACTATGGCTACACCTTC
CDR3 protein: CASSRGAERNYGYTF

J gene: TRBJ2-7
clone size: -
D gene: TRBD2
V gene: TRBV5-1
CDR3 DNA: TGCGCCAGCAGCTTGCTACTAGCGGGCCGGGGCGAGCAGTACTTC
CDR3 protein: CASSLLLAGRGEQYF

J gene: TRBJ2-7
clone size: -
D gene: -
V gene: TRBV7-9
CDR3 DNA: TGTGCCAGCAGCTCCGGGAAGAGTCCTACCTCCTACGAGCAGTACTTC
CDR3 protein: CASSSGKSPTSYEQYF

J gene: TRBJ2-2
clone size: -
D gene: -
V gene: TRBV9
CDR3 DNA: TGTGCCAGCAGCGTTCGCGTGAACACCGGGGAGCTGTTTTTT
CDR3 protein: CASSVRVNTGELFF

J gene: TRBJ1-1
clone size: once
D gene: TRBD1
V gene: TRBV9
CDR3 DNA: TGTGCCAGCAGCTTCGGACAGGGCGGCACTGAAGCTTTCTTT
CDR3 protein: CASSFGQGGTEAFF

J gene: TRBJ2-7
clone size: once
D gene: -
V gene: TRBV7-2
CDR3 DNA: TGTGCCAGCAGCTTTAGGGGGGGTATCGAGCAGTACTTC
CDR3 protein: CASSFRGGIEQYF

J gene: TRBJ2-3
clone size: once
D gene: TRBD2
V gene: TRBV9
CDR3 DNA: TGTGCCAGCAGCGAGGGACTAGCGGGGGGCACAGATACGCAGTATTTT
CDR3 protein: CASSEGLAGGTDTQYF

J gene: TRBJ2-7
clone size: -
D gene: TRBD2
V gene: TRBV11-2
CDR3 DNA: TGTGCCAGCAGCTTAGATATGGGAGGGACCTACGAGCAGTACTTC
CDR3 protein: CASSLDMGGTYEQYF

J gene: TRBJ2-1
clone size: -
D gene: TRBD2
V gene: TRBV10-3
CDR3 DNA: TGTGCCATCTTGGGTAGCGGGGGCGTTAGCTCCTACAATGAGCAGTTCTTC
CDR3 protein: CAILGSGGVSSYNEQFF

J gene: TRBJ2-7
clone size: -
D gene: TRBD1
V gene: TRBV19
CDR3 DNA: TGTGCCAGTAGGCCTGGGTCTGGACAGGGCCTCTACGAGCAGTACTTC
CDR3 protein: CASRPGSGQGLYEQYF

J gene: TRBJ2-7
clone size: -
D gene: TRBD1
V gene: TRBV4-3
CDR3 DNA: TGCGCCAGCAGCCAATCCCTCTCGGGGACAGAGAACTACGAGCAGTACTTC
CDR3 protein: CASSQSLSGTENYEQYF